In its sample, the clone carrying this TCR beta chain was seen a few times. Its antigen remains unknown. The data belong to a study of T cells in Graves' hyperthyroidism and ophthalmopathy. Study at large: Peripheral blood was obtained at initial diagnosis, preceding any treatment. Points from the study as a whole: Most thyroid clonotypes expanded above 0.001 appeared in blood too.

Amplified TCR beta CDR3 regions came from RNA transcripts. TCR CDR3 regions were first amplified by RT-PCR with HTBI primers. MiXCR, run by TCRdb on the multiplex PCR reads, gives a single entry per CDR3 protein. The profile shows 550,000 to 600,000 distinct CDR3 sequences, 11% to 15% of them singletons. Germline CDR1 and CDR2: SNHLY and FYNNEI. This CDR3 contains 13 residues. Deletions cut 8 bases from V and 3 bases from J, with 10 bases between. Disease lasting under 3 months, a NOSPECS grade of at least 4, and a Clinical Activity Score of at least 3 were features of the ophthalmopathy patients. The chain has TRBV2 and TRBJ2-2; the D gene is possibly TRBD1 (5 bases). The receptor comes from a woman between 18 and 30 years old with Graves' ophthalmopathy. Sequencing was carried out using blood. The CDR3 protein is CASGRQHTGELFF. CDR3 bases: TGTGCCAGCGGCCGACAGCACACCGGGGAGCTGTTTTTT.